This TCR beta chain came from a study of CD8 T cells in Susac syndrome. RNA totalling about 0.5 to 1 ug underwent reverse transcription with random hexamers. TCRdb ran MiXCR on the immunoSEQ multiplex PCR reads and lists one entry per CDR3 protein. Of 80,000 or so distinct CDR3 sequences listed, roughly 96% were seen once; the top ten hold approximately 0.41%. CDR3 length equals 19 residues. V was clipped by 2 bases and J by 4 bases, with 26 bases between them. The V gene's germline CDR1 is SGHVS and CDR2 FQNEAQ. The sequenced target, TCR beta, came from blood CD8+ and CD4+ T cells. Sequenced input: CD8+ T cells from PBMCs. This sequence originates from a human donor with Susac syndrome. The rearrangement joins TRBV7-8 to TRBJ1-1; D is perhaps TRBD1 (5 bases). The CDR3 sequence: CASSLSTDPLLGKGTEAFF. As DNA, the CDR3 is TGTGCCAGCAGCTTATCGACAGACCCACTCCTTGGGAAGGGCACTGAAGCTTTCTTT.